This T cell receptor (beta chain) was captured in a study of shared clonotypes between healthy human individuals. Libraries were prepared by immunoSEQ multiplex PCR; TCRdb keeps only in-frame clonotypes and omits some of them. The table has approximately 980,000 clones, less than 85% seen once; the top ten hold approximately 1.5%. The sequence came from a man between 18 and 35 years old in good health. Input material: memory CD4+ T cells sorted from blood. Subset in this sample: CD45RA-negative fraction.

CDR3 protein: CASSSGSYYGYTF. CDR3 in DNA: TGCGCCAGCAGCTCTGGATCCTACTATGGCTACACCTTC. This sequence joins TRBV5-1 and TRBJ1-2; D remains ambiguous. The CDR3 loop spans 13 amino acids. Germline V CDR1 and CDR2: SGHRS, YFSETQ. Trimming cost V 3 bases and J 3 bases, with 9 bases left between them.